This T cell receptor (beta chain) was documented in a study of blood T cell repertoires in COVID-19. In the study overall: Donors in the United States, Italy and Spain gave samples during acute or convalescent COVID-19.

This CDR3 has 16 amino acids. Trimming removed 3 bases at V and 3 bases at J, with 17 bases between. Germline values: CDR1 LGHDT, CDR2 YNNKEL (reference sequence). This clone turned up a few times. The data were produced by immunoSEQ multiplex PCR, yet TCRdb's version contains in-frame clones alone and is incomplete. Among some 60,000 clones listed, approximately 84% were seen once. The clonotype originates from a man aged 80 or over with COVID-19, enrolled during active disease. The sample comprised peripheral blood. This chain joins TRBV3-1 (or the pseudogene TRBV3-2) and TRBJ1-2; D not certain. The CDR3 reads CASSHGGGSVDYGYTF. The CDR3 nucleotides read TGTGCCAGCAGCCATGGTGGAGGGAGCGTCGACTATGGCTACACCTTC.